This is a list of T cell receptor beta chains from one sample in a study of cytotoxic CD8 clonotypes in ibrutinib-treated CLL. The data were produced by immunoSEQ multiplex PCR, yet TCRdb's version contains in-frame clones alone and is incomplete. The table has 270,000 or so clones, around 76% seen once. Material: PBMCs, obtained at disease progression, from a patient treated with ibrutinib. All receptors come from a human donor with chronic lymphocytic leukemia. The CDR3 runs from the conserved cysteine through the conserved F or W. The D gene is left open where the match is weak. Rows may omit the clone size; those that give it use once, few, many or a size class.

cdr3_length d_call j_call v_call clone_size cdr3_nt cdr3_aa
14 NA TRBJ2-7 TRBV5-4 NA TGTGCCAGCAGCTTAGGAGGGGATACCTACGAGCAGTACTTC CASSLGGDTYEQYF
15 NA TRBJ2-3 TRBV5-1 NA TGCGCCAGCAGCTTGGGAGTCGTTAGCACAGATACGCAGTATTTT CASSLGVVSTDTQYF
11 NA TRBJ2-2 TRBV29-1 NA TGCAGCGTTGGGGGCCCCGGGGAGCTGTTTTTT CSVGGPGELFF
12 NA TRBJ2-7 TRBV6-6 NA TGTGCCAGCCAGGAAAGCTCCTACGAGCAGTACTTC CASQESSYEQYF
14 NA TRBJ1-2 TRBV4-2 NA TGTGCCAGCAGCCAAGATCGGGTCCAAGGTGGCTACACCTTC CASSQDRVQGGYTF
17 NA TRBJ2-6 TRBV28 NA TGTGCCAGCAGTCCCCCCCAGCTCGGAGCTGGGGCCAACGTCCTGACTTTC CASSPPQLGAGANVLTF
14 TRBD2 TRBJ2-7 TRBV4-1 NA TGCGCCAGCAGCCCGGCTAGCGGTCCCTACGAGCAGTACTTC CASSPASGPYEQYF
13 NA TRBJ1-1 TRBV5-8 NA TGTGCCAGCAGCTTGGAGACCCCCGGGGGGGCTTTCTTT CASSLETPGGAFF
15 NA TRBJ2-1 TRBV2 NA TGTGCCAGCACCCAAAGGGGGGAGAGAATCAATGAGCAGTTCTTC CASTQRGERINEQFF
15 NA TRBJ2-5 TRBV28 NA TGTGCCAGCAGTTTTGGCAGAGTCTTCCAAGAGACCCAGTACTTC CASSFGRVFQETQYF
13 NA TRBJ1-1 TRBV7-9 few TGTGCCAGCAGCTTAGGCCTAGGCACTGAAGCTTTCTTT CASSLGLGTEAFF
14 NA TRBJ2-1 TRBV2 NA TGTGCCAGCAGGACCCAGGGTTCCTACAATGAGCAGTTCTTC CASRTQGSYNEQFF
18 NA TRBJ2-1 TRBV9 NA TGTGCCAGCAGCGTAGTGGGAGAGTACAGGAACTACGGCAATGAGCAGTTCTTC CASSVVGEYRNYGNEQFF
13 TRBD1 TRBJ2-1 TRBV29-1 NA TGCAGCACATCCCGGGACAGGGGCAATGAGCAGTTCTTC CSTSRDRGNEQFF
14 NA TRBJ2-7 TRBV19 NA TGTGCCAGTAGTCCCCCCGGGGCCTCCTACGAGCAGTACTTC CASSPPGASYEQYF
14 NA TRBJ1-1 TRBV13 NA TGTGCCAGCAGCGGGAGGGGGATGAACACTGAAGCTTTCTTT CASSGRGMNTEAFF
14 TRBD1 TRBJ1-1 TRBV27 few TGTGCCAGCAGTTTATGGAGGGACAGTACTGAAGCTTTCTTT CASSLWRDSTEAFF
16 NA TRBJ2-3 TRBV29-1 NA TGCAGCGTTGCGGTCTTGGGTTCAGGAGACACAGATACGCAGTATTTT CSVAVLGSGDTDTQYF
14 TRBD1 TRBJ2-1 TRBV9 NA TGTGCCAGCAGCACCAAGGACAGGGCCAATGAGCAGTTCTTC CASSTKDRANEQFF
14 NA TRBJ1-2 TRBV14 NA TGTGCCAGCAGCCATGGGGGTATCGCCTATGGCTACACCTTC CASSHGGIAYGYTF
13 NA TRBJ2-2 TRBV2 NA TGTGCCACCATTCGTAGAGCGGACGGGGAGCTGTTTTTT CATIRRADGELFF
12 TRBD1 TRBJ2-7 TRBV11-2 NA TGTGCCACCCAACAGGGGCCCTACGAGCAGTACTTC CATQQGPYEQYF
14 NA TRBJ2-7 TRBV6-6 NA TGTGCCAGCAGCTTGGGACATTTCTCTAGCGAGCAGTACTTC CASSLGHFSSEQYF
14 TRBD1 TRBJ2-7 TRBV28 NA TGTGCCAGCACTCCAGGGGGTCGGTCCTACGAGCAGTACTTC CASTPGGRSYEQYF
16 NA TRBJ2-6 TRBV9 NA TGTGCCAGCAGTGACCTCAGAGGGCCTGGGGCCAACGTCCTGACTTTC CASSDLRGPGANVLTF
16 TRBD2 TRBJ2-3 TRBV2 once TGTGCCAGGCCCGGCGGACTAGCGGGTATCACAGATACGCAGTATTTT CARPGGLAGITDTQYF
14 NA TRBJ2-1 TRBV9 once TGTGCCAGTGGGAGGAGCGGAACCTACAATGAGCAGTTCTTC CASGRSGTYNEQFF
14 NA TRBJ2-7 TRBV18 NA TGTGCCAGCTCACGGGCAGGCAGCTCCTACGAGCAGTACTTC CASSRAGSSYEQYF
13 TRBD1 TRBJ2-7 TRBV6-1 NA TGTGCCAGCAGTGACAGGGGGCCCTACGAGCAGTACTTC CASSDRGPYEQYF
15 NA TRBJ2-1 TRBV18 NA TGTGCCAGCTCACCGTATGGGAAGGGAAACAATGAGCAGTTCTTC CASSPYGKGNNEQFF
14 NA TRBJ2-1 TRBV12-2 NA TGTGTGGAGTTCGGGTCGAGCTCCTACAATGAGCAGTTCTTC CVEFGSSSYNEQFF
14 NA TRBJ1-4 TRBV13 NA TGTGCCAGCAGCTTTTGGGCGGCTAATGAAAAACTGTTTTTT CASSFWAANEKLFF
11 NA TRBJ2-7 TRBV15 few TGTGCCACCAGCAACACCTACGAGCAGTACTTC CATSNTYEQYF
14 TRBD1 TRBJ1-3 TRBV2 NA TGTGCCAGCAGTGGGACAGGGAAAGTAAACACCATATATTTT CASSGTGKVNTIYF
14 NA TRBJ2-5 TRBV25-1 few TGTGCCAACGTACGGTGGGCGCAATTAGAGACCCAGTACTTC CANVRWAQLETQYF
14 TRBD1 TRBJ2-7 TRBV19 NA TGTGCCAGTAGTAGGACCGGACAGGGTTACGAGCAGTACTTC CASSRTGQGYEQYF
14 NA TRBJ1-5 TRBV6-5 NA TGTGCCAGCAGTACGCTAGCCGGGCATCAGCCCCAGCATTTT CASSTLAGHQPQHF
13 NA TRBJ1-6 TRBV6-5 NA TGTGCCAGCAGTTATGTCGGGGACTCACCCCTCCACTTT CASSYVGDSPLHF
16 NA TRBJ1-2 TRBV5-1 NA TGCGCCAGCAGCTTGCATAGCGTACAGTCCTTCTATGGCTACACCTTC CASSLHSVQSFYGYTF